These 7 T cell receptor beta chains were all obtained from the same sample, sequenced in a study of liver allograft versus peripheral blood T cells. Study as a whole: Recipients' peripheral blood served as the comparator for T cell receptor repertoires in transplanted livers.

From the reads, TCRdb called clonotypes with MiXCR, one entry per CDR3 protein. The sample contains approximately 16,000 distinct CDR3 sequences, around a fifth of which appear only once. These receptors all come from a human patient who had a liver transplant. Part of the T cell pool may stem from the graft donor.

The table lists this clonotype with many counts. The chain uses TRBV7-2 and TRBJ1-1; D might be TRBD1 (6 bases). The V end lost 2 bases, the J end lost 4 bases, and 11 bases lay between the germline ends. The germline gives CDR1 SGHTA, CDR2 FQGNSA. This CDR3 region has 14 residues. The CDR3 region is CASSLQGQGTEAFF. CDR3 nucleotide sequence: TGTGCCAGCAGCTTACAGGGGCAGGGCACTGAAGCTTTCTTT.

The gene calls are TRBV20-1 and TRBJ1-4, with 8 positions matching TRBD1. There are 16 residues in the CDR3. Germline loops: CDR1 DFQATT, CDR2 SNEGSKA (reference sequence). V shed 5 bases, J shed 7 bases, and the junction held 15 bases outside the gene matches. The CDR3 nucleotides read TGCAGTGCTTCTTCCGGGACAGGATCTTCGAGTGAAAAACTGTTTTTT. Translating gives CSASSGTGSSSEKLFF.

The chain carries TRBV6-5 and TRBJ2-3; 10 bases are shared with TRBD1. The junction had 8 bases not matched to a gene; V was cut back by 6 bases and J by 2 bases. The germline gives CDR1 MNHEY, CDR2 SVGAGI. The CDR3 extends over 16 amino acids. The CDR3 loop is CASSQHGTGDTDTQYF. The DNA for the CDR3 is TGTGCCAGCAGCCAGCATGGGACAGGGGACACAGATACGCAGTATTTT.

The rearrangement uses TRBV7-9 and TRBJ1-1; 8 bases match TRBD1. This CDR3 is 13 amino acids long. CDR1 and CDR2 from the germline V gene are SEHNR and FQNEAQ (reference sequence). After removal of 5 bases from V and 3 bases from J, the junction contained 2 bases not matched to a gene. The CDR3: CASSLTGDTEAFF. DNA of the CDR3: TGTGCCAGCAGCCTGACAGGGGACACTGAAGCTTTCTTT.

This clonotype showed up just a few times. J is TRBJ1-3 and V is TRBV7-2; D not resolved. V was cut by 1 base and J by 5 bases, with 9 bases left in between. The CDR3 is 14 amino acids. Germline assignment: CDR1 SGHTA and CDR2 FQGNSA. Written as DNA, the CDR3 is TGTGCCAGCAGCTTAGGGGCATCTAGAAACACCATATATTTT. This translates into CASSLGASRNTIYF.

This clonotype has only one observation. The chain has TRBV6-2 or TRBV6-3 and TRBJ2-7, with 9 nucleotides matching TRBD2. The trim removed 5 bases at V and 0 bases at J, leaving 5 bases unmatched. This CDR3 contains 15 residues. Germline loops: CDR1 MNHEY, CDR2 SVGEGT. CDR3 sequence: CASSQSGGCSYEQYF. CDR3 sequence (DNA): TGTGCCAGCAGTCAGAGCGGGGGGTGCTCCTACGAGCAGTACTTC.

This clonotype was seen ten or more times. The CDR3 nucleotides are TGTGCCAGCAGCTTCTTGGGGGCAGCGAACACTGAAGCTTTCTTT. It encodes CASSFLGAANTEAFF. V is TRBV7-2 and J is TRBJ1-1; tentatively, D is TRBD1 (6 bases). The CDR3 spans 15 residues. CDR1 is SGHTA and CDR2 is FQGNSA in the germline V gene. Trimming left V 3 bases short and J 1 base short, with 12 bases between.